This TCR beta chain was captured by sequencing in a study of control samples from healthy donors and cancer patients. In germline, CDR1 is LGHDT, CDR2 YNNKEL (reference sequence). Trimming took 4 bases from V and 8 from J, leaving 8 bases between them. This CDR3 is 12 amino acids long. Profiling relied on immunoSEQ multiplex PCR, and the TCRdb table lists in-frame clones only, not all of them. The repertoire holds over 100,000 clones, with about 87% as singletons. Sequences were obtained from blood. The V and J genes are TRBV3-1 (or the pseudogene TRBV3-2) and TRBJ1-4; D is uncertain. This TCR was sampled from a man aged 35 to 55 in good health. The CDR3 protein is CASSLFAEKLFF. The DNA for the CDR3 is TGTGCCAGCAGCCTCTTCGCCGAAAAACTGTTTTTT.